This TCR beta chain was profiled in a study of technical replicates of blood from a handful of donors. TCRdb's table, derived via immunoSEQ multiplex PCR, lists solely in-frame clones and lacks some. The sample holds 55,000 to 80,000 clones; roughly 91% are singletons and the top ten take 4% to 5.5%. This CDR3 spans 12 amino acids. The V gene lost 6 bases and the J gene lost 8 bases, with 13 bases spanning the gap. Germline CDR1 reads SNHLY; CDR2 reads FYNNEI. The chain joins TRBV2 to TRBJ1-2, with D tentatively TRBD1 (6 bases). The source is a human donor in good health. Some clones in this sample may be carry-over from other donors' samples. Material: PBMCs. The CDR3 DNA reads TGTGCCAGCAGCATCAGGGGCCTGGGCTACACCTTC. Translation gives CASSIRGLGYTF. Combining the CDR3 with reference TRBV2 and TRBJ1-2 gives the whole variable domain EPEVTQTPSHQVTQMGQEVILRCVPISNHLYFYWYRQILGQKVEFLVSFYNNEISEKSEIFDDQFSVERPDGSNFTLKIRSTKLEDSAMYFCASSIRGLGYTFGSGTRLTVV.